This T cell receptor (beta chain) was retrieved from a study of blood T cell repertoires in COVID-19. Using immunoSEQ multiplex PCR, the repertoire was profiled, and TCRdb retains in-frame clones only, with some absent. The top ten hold about 6.7% of the sample, which has over 45,000 clones, more than 75% seen once. This CDR3 has 16 amino acids. V trimming: 7 bases; J trimming: 0 bases; junction bases outside the gene matches: 8. The V gene's germline CDR1 is MNHNY and CDR2 SVGAGI (reference sequence). The sequenced sample consisted of peripheral blood. This TCR was recovered from a man aged 50-60 years with active COVID-19. The rearrangement joins TRBV6-6 to TRBJ2-3; TRBD2 aligns across 9 bases. CDR3 in DNA: TGTGCCAGCACCAACCTGGGACTAGCAAGCACAGATACGCAGTATTTT. This encodes CASTNLGLASTDTQYF.